This T cell receptor (beta chain) was documented in a study of blood T cell repertoires in COVID-19. The overall study: PBMCs, B-cell-depleted T cells, or T cells were the source of the cDNA or gDNA that made up the material.

The protocol was immunoSEQ multiplex PCR, while the TCRdb copy is restricted to in-frame clones and leaves out a portion. The top ten hold approximately 4% of the sample, which has approximately 220,000 clones, under 90% seen once. Participant-reported clinical history was the basis for cohort assignment. Individuals in the exposed group had encountered a COVID-19 case within 2 weeks preceding study entry. There are 15 residues in the CDR3. V lost 5 bases and J lost 4; bases outside the gene matches: 7. Germline lookup yields CDR1 LNHDA and CDR2 SQIVND (reference sequence). This clone appeared once. Material for sequencing was PBMCs or T cells enriched from blood (not recorded which). The V call is TRBV19, the J call TRBJ2-1; 8 nucleotides match TRBD2. The receptor was derived from a woman in her 40s who had been exposed to COVID-19. DNA for the CDR3: TGTGCCAGTAGTTCTACTAGCGGACAATACAATGAGCAGTTCTTC. This gives the protein CASSSTSGQYNEQFF. Filled out from reference TRBV19 and TRBJ2-1, the complete variable domain reads DGGITQSPKYLFRKEGQNVTLSCEQNLNHDAMYWYRQDPGQGLRLIYYSQIVNDFQKGDIAEGYSVSREKKESFPLTVTSAQKNPTAFYLCASSSTSGQYNEQFFGPGTRLTVL.